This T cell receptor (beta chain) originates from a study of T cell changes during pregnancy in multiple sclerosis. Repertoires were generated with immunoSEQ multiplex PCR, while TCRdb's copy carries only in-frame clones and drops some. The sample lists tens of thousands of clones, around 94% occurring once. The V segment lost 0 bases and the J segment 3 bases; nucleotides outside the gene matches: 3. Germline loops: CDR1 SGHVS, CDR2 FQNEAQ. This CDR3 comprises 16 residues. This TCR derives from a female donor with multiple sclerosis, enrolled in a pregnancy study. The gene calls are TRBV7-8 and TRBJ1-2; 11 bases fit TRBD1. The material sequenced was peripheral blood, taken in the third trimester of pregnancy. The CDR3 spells CASSLARTGGYYGYTF. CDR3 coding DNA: TGTGCCAGCAGCTTAGCGCGGACAGGGGGCTACTATGGCTACACCTTC. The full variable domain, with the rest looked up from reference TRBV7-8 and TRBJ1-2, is GAGVSQSPRYKVAKRGQDVALRCDPISGHVSLFWYQQALGQGPEFLTYFQNEAQLDKSGLPSDRFFAERPEGSVSTLKIQRTQQEDSAVYLCASSLARTGGYYGYTFGSGTRLTVV.